This is a list of T cell receptor beta chains from one sample in a study of T cells after yellow fever vaccination. TCRdb called the 5' RACE reads again in MiXCR, with one record for every CDR3 protein. Seen here are more than 350,000 distinct CDR3 sequences, 11% observed once, and the top ten hold roughly a sixth. Material: PBMCs, obtained on the day of the first yellow fever vaccination. These receptors originate from a man between 18 and 35 years old who received the YFV17D yellow fever vaccine. Both conserved end residues are part of each CDR3. A D gene is named only where the DNA matches it firmly. Some rows have no size entry. The others give once, few or many, or a class for an expanded clone.

D	J	V	size	CDR3	DNA
TRBD2	TRBJ2-2	TRBV12-3/TRBV12-4	many	CASSSKRGGPGELFF	TGTGCCAGCAGTTCGAAGCGGGGGGGCCCCGGGGAGCTGTTTTTT
.	TRBJ2-5	TRBV7-9	.	CASSPQVVPETQYF	TGTGCCAGCAGCCCGCAAGTGGTTCCGGAGACCCAGTACTTC
.	TRBJ2-5	TRBV7-2	.	CASSVDRLGETQYF	TGTGCCAGCAGCGTAGACCGGCTGGGGGAGACCCAGTACTTC
.	TRBJ2-7	TRBV5-1	.	CASAPGTPLYEQYF	TGCGCCAGCGCTCCCGGGACACCCCTTTACGAGCAGTACTTC
TRBD2	TRBJ2-3	TRBV5-1	few	CASSSQIAAGLAGITDTQYF	TGCGCCAGCAGCTCCCAAATAGCCGCCGGACTAGCGGGGATCACAGATACGCAGTATTTT
.	TRBJ1-2	TRBV7-2	few	CASSLEGGLDYGYTF	TGTGCCAGCAGCTTAGAGGGGGGGCTGGACTATGGCTACACCTTC
.	TRBJ1-5	TRBV4-3	.	CASSQETAPNQPQHF	TGCGCCAGCAGCCAGGAGACAGCCCCCAATCAGCCCCAGCATTTT
.	TRBJ1-3	TRBV7-9	.	CASSYTGFGNTIYF	TGTGCCAGCAGCTATACAGGGTTCGGAAACACCATATATTTT
TRBD2	TRBJ2-5	TRBV28	few	CASSLLASGGVTQYF	TGTGCCAGCAGTTTATTGGCTAGCGGGGGCGTGACCCAGTACTTC
TRBD2	TRBJ2-5	TRBV11-2	few	CASSPGARGGLLGETQYF	TGTGCCAGCAGCCCCGGGGCTCGCGGGGGGCTCCTCGGAGAGACCCAGTACTTC
.	TRBJ1-2	TRBV2	few	CASNPGGNYGYTF	TGTGCCAGCAACCCCGGAGGGAACTATGGCTACACCTTC
.	TRBJ1-1	TRBV20-1	few	CSARMGGTEAFF	TGCAGTGCTAGAATGGGGGGGACTGAAGCTTTCTTT
.	TRBJ1-1	TRBV4-3	.	CASSQDLAGTGTEAFF	TGCGCCAGCAGCCAAGATCTCGCAGGGACTGGCACTGAAGCTTTCTTT
.	TRBJ2-1	TRBV4-1	few	CASSQANLVALGNEQFF	TGCGCCAGCAGCCAAGCCAACCTAGTGGCACTTGGAAATGAGCAGTTCTTC
TRBD1	TRBJ1-5	TRBV4-3	.	CASSQECEGATCNQPQHF	TGCGCCAGCAGCCAAGAGTGCGAGGGGGCGACATGCAATCAGCCCCAGCATTTT
.	TRBJ2-5	TRBV19	few	CASSIRPGWETQYF	TGTGCCAGTAGTATACGACCAGGGTGGGAGACCCAGTACTTC
.	TRBJ2-3	TRBV4-3	.	CASSQDPVTDTQYF	TGCGCCAGCAGCCAAGATCCAGTCACAGATACGCAGTATTTT
.	TRBJ2-3	TRBV9	few	CASSVAWGTITDTQYF	TGTGCCAGCAGCGTAGCTTGGGGTACGATCACAGATACGCAGTATTTT
TRBD1	TRBJ1-4	TRBV4-1	.	CASSQVVSRTGGEKLFF	TGCGCCAGCAGCCAAGTCGTCTCTAGGACAGGGGGTGAAAAACTGTTTTTT
.	TRBJ2-6	TRBV7-2	.	CASSFWAISGANVLTF	TGTGCCAGCAGCTTTTGGGCCATCTCTGGGGCCAACGTCCTGACTTTC
.	TRBJ2-1	TRBV11-2	many	CASSLGRYNEQFF	TGTGCCAGCAGCTTAGGACGGTACAATGAGCAGTTCTTC
TRBD2	TRBJ2-7	TRBV6-1	few	CASKGTGTSVQYF	TGTGCCAGCAAGGGCACCGGGACTAGCGTTCAGTACTTC
.	TRBJ1-2	TRBV6-5	.	CASRQDYGYTF	TGTGCCAGCAGGCAGGACTATGGCTACACCTTC
TRBD1	TRBJ1-1	TRBV12-3/TRBV12-4	.	CASVTGQGGTEAFF	TGTGCCAGCGTAACGGGGCAGGGGGGAACTGAAGCTTTCTTT
.	TRBJ1-5	TRBV6-2/TRBV6-3	.	CASRYGNRPQHF	TGTGCCAGCAGATACGGGAACCGGCCCCAGCATTTT
.	TRBJ1-1	TRBV20-1	.	CSASLQGARTEAFF	TGCAGTGCTTCATTACAGGGCGCGAGAACTGAAGCTTTCTTT
.	TRBJ2-3	TRBV7-2	.	CASSSALGTDTQYF	TGTGCCAGCAGCTCGGCGCTTGGCACAGATACGCAGTATTTT
.	TRBJ2-3	TRBV5-5	few	CASSPWEADTQYF	TGTGCCAGCAGCCCGTGGGAGGCAGATACGCAGTATTTT
TRBD1	TRBJ2-3	TRBV19	.	CASSTPTGARTDTQYF	TGTGCCAGTAGTACTCCAACAGGGGCCCGCACAGATACGCAGTATTTT
TRBD2	TRBJ2-3	TRBV7-8	.	CASTYLAGTDTDTQYF	TGTGCCAGCACCTACTTAGCGGGAACCGACACAGATACGCAGTATTTT
TRBD2	TRBJ2-3	TRBV27	few	CASSPFWGRGIAGEDTQYF	TGTGCCAGCAGTCCTTTTTGGGGGCGGGGGATAGCGGGGGAAGATACGCAGTATTTT
.	TRBJ1-1	TRBV5-1	.	CASSLNTGSTEAFF	TGCGCCAGCAGCTTGAACACAGGGAGTACTGAAGCTTTCTTT
TRBD2	TRBJ2-1	TRBV6-1	few	CASSVASGPYNEQFF	TGTGCCAGCAGCGTCGCTAGCGGGCCTTACAATGAGCAGTTCTTC
.	TRBJ2-1	TRBV5-1	many	CASSAPDRPTGEQFF	TGCGCCAGCAGCGCCCCCGACAGGCCCACCGGGGAGCAGTTCTTC
.	TRBJ2-3	TRBV20-1	.	CSARLERVSTDTQYF	TGCAGTGCTCGTCTGGAGCGGGTGAGCACAGATACGCAGTATTTT
TRBD1	TRBJ2-4	TRBV9	.	CASSPQGEQKDIQYF	TGTGCCAGCAGCCCCCAGGGGGAACAGAAGGACATTCAGTACTTC
TRBD1	TRBJ2-4	TRBV19	few	CASSIRGTGDIQYF	TGTGCCAGTAGTATTAGGGGGACAGGAGACATTCAGTACTTC
.	TRBJ1-1	TRBV5-4	few	CASSLHLTEAFF	TGTGCCAGCAGCCTCCATTTAACTGAAGCTTTCTTT
.	TRBJ1-2	TRBV3-1	.	CASSQDPSYGYTF	TGTGCCAGCAGCCAAGATCCCAGCTATGGCTACACCTTC
TRBD1	TRBJ2-7	TRBV4-1	few	CASSRPGQSSYEQYF	TGCGCCAGCAGCCGACCGGGACAGAGCTCCTACGAGCAGTACTTC
.	TRBJ2-3	TRBV10-3	many	CAASAQGGTTDTQYF	TGTGCCGCCAGCGCACAGGGGGGGACCACAGATACGCAGTATTTT
.	TRBJ2-3	TRBV7-8	.	CASSLWGREDTQYF	TGTGCCAGCAGCTTGTGGGGCCGGGAAGATACGCAGTATTTT
TRBD2	TRBJ2-7	TRBV12-3/TRBV12-4	.	CASSGTRRRYEQYF	TGTGCCAGCAGTGGGACTAGGAGGCGCTACGAGCAGTACTTC
TRBD1	TRBJ2-7	TRBV7-9	few	CASSPLGTGDEQYF	TGTGCCAGCAGCCCTCTGGGGACAGGGGACGAGCAGTACTTC
.	TRBJ1-1	TRBV20-1	few	CSARDPGTNTEAFF	TGCAGTGCTAGAGATCCGGGAACAAACACTGAAGCTTTCTTT
.	TRBJ1-1	TRBV14	.	CASSRQYTEAFF	TGTGCCAGCAGCCGGCAGTACACTGAAGCTTTCTTT
.	TRBJ1-1	TRBV6-1	few	CASSPTNMGRTDMTPEAFF	TGTGCCAGCAGTCCAACTAATATGGGCCGGACGGACATGACACCTGAAGCTTTCTTT
.	TRBJ1-1	TRBV5-1	few	CASSNSQGVNTEAFF	TGCGCCAGCAGCAACAGCCAGGGTGTGAACACTGAAGCTTTCTTT
.	TRBJ1-5	TRBV18	few	CASSPSDPHSNQPQHF	TGTGCCAGCTCACCAAGCGATCCCCATAGCAATCAGCCCCAGCATTTT
TRBD1	TRBJ2-7	TRBV29-1	.	CSARTGNYEQYF	TGCAGCGCCCGGACAGGGAACTACGAGCAGTACTTC
.	TRBJ1-3	TRBV6-1	.	CASSEYWRKAASGNTIYF	TGTGCCAGCAGTGAATACTGGAGGAAGGCCGCCTCTGGAAACACCATATATTTT
TRBD2	TRBJ2-1	TRBV5-1	.	CASSLRLAGGNEQFF	TGCGCCAGCAGCTTGCGGCTAGCGGGGGGCAATGAGCAGTTCTTC
.	TRBJ2-2	TRBV4-3	.	CASSQDRLVNTGELFF	TGCGCCAGCAGCCAAGATCGACTCGTAAACACCGGGGAGCTGTTTTTT
TRBD1	TRBJ2-1	TRBV7-3	few	CASNPGQGDEQFF	TGTGCCAGCAATCCGGGACAGGGGGATGAGCAGTTCTTC
.	TRBJ1-2	TRBV27	few	CASSLKGSPNYGYTF	TGTGCCAGCAGTTTAAAGGGCAGTCCTAACTATGGCTACACCTTC